This TCR beta chain came from a study of cytomegalovirus exposure and HLA in healthy donors (dated by TCRdb to 2016 to 2017). For the wider study: A later analysis indicated that the 90 to 150 validation repertoires were generated on the platform also employed for the 650 to 850 repertoires of the first cohort. The aim of the study was to test whether cataloging public T cell receptors could identify signatures of past pathogen exposure. Besides the first cohort of some 670 subjects, a separate validation cohort made up of 95 to 150 different subjects was used. To predict cytomegalovirus infection status, the study combined high-throughput TCR immunosequencing, statistical association of individual TCRs with disease status, and machine learning. Study-wide conclusions, independent of this receptor: A total of fewer than 200 TCR beta chains were listed by the study as associated with cytomegalovirus. The classifier was reported to diagnose cytomegalovirus status with high specificity and sensitivity in both the original cohort and the validation cohort. Most TCR sequences were seen in very few donors, while some public TCRs were found in many individuals. All 130 or so repertoires were used to score co-occurrence in the validation cohort in a later analysis, because that analysis had no HLA typing for the cohort. According to the authors, the approach could potentially be generalized to other disease states and immunological phenotypes. A few of the identified cytomegalovirus-associated TCR beta chains were confirmed in vitro to be specific for cytomegalovirus antigens. Of the cluster scores, approximately 95% were above 0 in a later analysis, which found that TCRs clustered in the first cohort also tended to co-occur in the 95 to 150 validation repertoires.

The method behind the library was the immunoSEQ multiplex PCR assay. Under the source paper's analysis protocol: A statistical classification framework was developed to diagnose cytomegalovirus status using the catalog of TCR beta chain sequences. The table was pulled from immuneACCESS by TCRdb, which kept in-frame rearrangements only. Such tables lose some clones; where checked, under half of the loss comes from unresolved V genes, and the rest has no known cause. Clone size and V and J calls were adopted from that table, with D and trimming inferred from the DNA. The sample table shows over 20,000 clones, and 95% to 97% are seen once. In total, the top ten clones hold 8.5% to 10% of the sample. Trimming removed 0 bases from V and 4 bases from J; the gene matches leave 1 base unexplained. The CDR3 spans 15 residues, from the cysteine through the phenylalanine. Just CDR3 DNA is preserved here, 45 bases in frame from base 1. Reading the germline V gene gives CDR1 SGHDN and CDR2 FVKESK.

As to this clone: It has no known antigen specificity. Nothing much larger sits one base from this clone, and base qualities are not available.

The donors were included in the validation cohort of roughly 130 subjects, a group kept apart from the approximately 690-subject first cohort. The sequence derives from a young man in good health and CMV-seropositive. The chain is made from TRBV14 and TRBJ2-5, and 11 junctional nucleotides match TRBD2. Sample: PBMCs. The nucleotide sequence reads TGTGCCAGCAGCCAAGATACTAGCGGGAGAGAGACCCAGTACTTC. Its amino acids are CASSQDTSGRETQYF.